This T cell receptor (beta chain) was profiled in a study of memory CD4+ T cells and cytomegalovirus serostatus (dated by TCRdb to between 2018 and 2020). Regarding the complete study: The cohort included around 35 healthy adults from Belgium, of whom 9 were CMV seropositive and approximately 24 were CMV seronegative. To replicate a published TCR-based CMV serostatus classifier, the researchers sequenced the CD4+ memory TCRbeta repertoires of a Belgian cohort whose cytomegalovirus serostatus was known. The research as a whole found: Results were interpreted as suggesting that the CMV-associated TCR signature is largely present in the CD4+ memory repertoire. Only CD4+CD45RO+ memory cells were sequenced, in contrast to the original study, which included naive and memory CD4+ and CD8+ populations. For CMV serostatus prediction, a median bootstrapped AUC of about 0.96 was reached with the original framework, and a median bootstrapped AUC of about 0.9 was reached with a US-trained random forest. Among the 150 or so previously reported CMV-associated TCRbeta sequences, about 71 showed up in the CD4+ memory repertoires, with each one found in between one and five individuals. A median bootstrapped AUC of roughly 0.94 with a 95% CI of 0.76-1.00 was achieved on the Belgian cohort by the original-framework classifier.

Genomic DNA was extracted from sorted cells with the Quick-DNA Microprep Kit. Amplification of TCRbeta DNA was done with the immunoSEQ hsTCRbeta kit, following the protocol from the manufacturer. An Illumina MiSeq instrument was used to sequence the TCRbeta libraries. The study's own analysis went as follows. Following removal of out-of-frame sequences, about 2,200,000 distinct TCRbeta sequences were retained, with an average of approximately 64,000 per individual. Each individual was scored according to the count of 164 previously reported CMV-associated TCRbeta sequences and the total productive distinct TCRbeta count. A beta-binomial model was reimplemented in Python, and random forests from scikit-learn, run with default parameters, were trained on data from the US cohort. Classifier performance on the Belgian cohort was reported as the median AUC with percentile confidence intervals calculated over 10,000 bootstrap iterations. In its TCRdb copy, this immuneACCESS table keeps in-frame sequences only and misses some clones. Where compared with another copy, unresolved V genes explain less than half of these, and the others have no known cause. V and J calls and clone size follow that table, whereas D and trimming were derived from the DNA. The sample table lists some 64,000 clones, 80% to 85% of them with a count of one. About 0.95% of the sample is in the top ten clones.

Single viable CD3+CD4+CD8-CD45RO+ cells were sorted as memory CD4+ T cells on a FACSAria II. CMV serostatus was assessed using a Roche Elecsys assay, by which serum IgG against CMV pp150, pp28, p38 and p52 was detected. Once the samples were thawed, total CD4+ T cells were enriched through positive selection using CD4 magnetic microbeads. The samples came from a different study that was designed specifically to examine the CD4+ T cell memory repertoire. Following standard operating procedures, peripheral blood mononuclear cells were isolated and cryopreserved, while serum was kept at -80 degrees C. The staining used CD3-PerCP (BW264/56), CD4-APC (RPA-T4), CD45RO-PE (UCHT1) and CD8-Pacific Orange (3B5) antibodies, and Sytox blue was used to exclude non-viable cells. With respect to this clone: What this receptor recognizes is not known. No qualities accompany the bases; no much larger clone lies one base away.

From the cysteine up to the phenylalanine, the CDR3 has a length of 14 residues. CDR3 DNA is the only sequence kept; it has 42 bases, read in frame from the first base. The junction shows trimming of 5 bases on V and 4 bases on J, and the gene matches do not reach 2 bases of it. From the germline V gene, CDR1 is MNHNS and CDR2 is SASEGT. This clonotype was obtained from an adult in good health and CMV-seronegative. The chain is encoded by TRBV6-1 joined to TRBJ2-7; 13 junctional bases match TRBD2. The sample taken for sequencing was memory CD4+ T cells from blood. The CDR3 amino acid sequence is: CASSPTSGGYEQYF. The sequence in DNA is TGTGCCAGCAGTCCGACTAGCGGGGGGTACGAGCAGTACTTC.